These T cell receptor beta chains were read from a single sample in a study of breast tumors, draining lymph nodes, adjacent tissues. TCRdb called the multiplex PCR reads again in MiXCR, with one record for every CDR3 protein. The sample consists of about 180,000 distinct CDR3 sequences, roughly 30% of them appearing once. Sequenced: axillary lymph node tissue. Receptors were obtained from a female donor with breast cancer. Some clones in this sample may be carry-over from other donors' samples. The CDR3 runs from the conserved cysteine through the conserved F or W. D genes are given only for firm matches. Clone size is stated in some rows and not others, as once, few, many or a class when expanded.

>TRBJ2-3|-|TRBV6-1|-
TGTGCCAGCAGTCAATTCGCGCCAGATACGCAGTATTTT
CASSQFAPDTQYF
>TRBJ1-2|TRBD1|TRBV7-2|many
TGTGCCAGCAGTTCCCGGAGGGACAGGGGAAGGAATGGCTACACCTTC
CASSSRRDRGRNGYTF
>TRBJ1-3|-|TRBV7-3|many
TGTGCCAGCAGCCCCCGTGCAGGGCCTGGAAACACCATATATTTT
CASSPRAGPGNTIYF
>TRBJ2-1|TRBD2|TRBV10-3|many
TGTGCCATCAGGCTAGCGGGGGAATACAATGAGCAGTTCTTC
CAIRLAGEYNEQFF
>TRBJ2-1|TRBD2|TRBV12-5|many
TGTGCTAGTGGTTTGGCCTACCTAGCGGGGGAGCAGTTCTTC
CASGLAYLAGEQFF
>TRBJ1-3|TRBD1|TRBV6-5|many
TGTGCCAGCAGGACAGGGGGGCATGGAAACACCATATATTTT
CASRTGGHGNTIYF
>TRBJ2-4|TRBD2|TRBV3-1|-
TGTGCCAGCAGCTTAAGACTAGCGGGAGGGAGAAAAAACATTCAGTACTTC
CASSLRLAGGRKNIQYF
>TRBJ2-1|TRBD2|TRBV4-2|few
TGTGCCAGCAGCCAACAAGCGGGGGGGCAGAATGAGCAGTTCTTC
CASSQQAGGQNEQFF
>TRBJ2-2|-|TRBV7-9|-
TGTGCTAGCAGCGAAGGGACCTCGAACACCGGGGAGCTGCTTTTT
CASSEGTSNTGELLF
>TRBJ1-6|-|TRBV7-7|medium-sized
TGTGCTAGCAGCGCCTCGAATAATTCACCCCTCCACTTT
CASSASNNSPLHF
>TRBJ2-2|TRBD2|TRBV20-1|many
TGCAGTGCTAGAGGTCGAGCGGGAGCTACCGGGGAGCTGTTTTTT
CSARGRAGATGELFF